This T cell receptor beta chain is from a study of blood T cell repertoires in COVID-19. Study background: Some COVID-19 samples were acute and others convalescent; all came from the United States, Italy and Spain. From T cells, B-cell-depleted T cells, or PBMCs came the material, which was cDNA or gDNA.

Per germline, CDR1 LGHNA and CDR2 YSLEER. The CDR3 consists of 15 residues. Trimming pared 2 bases from V and 0 bases from J, leaving 5 bases between. Sequenced by immunoSEQ multiplex PCR; TCRdb stores in-frame clones only, minus some. The sample shows around 200,000 clones, approximately 83% of them seen only once. What was sequenced was peripheral blood. The source of this sequence is a woman under 40 with COVID-19, enrolled during active disease. The chain is built from TRBV4-3 and TRBJ2-6; D not resolved. CDR3 amino acids: CASSQTSSGANVLTF. CDR3 coding DNA: TGCGCCAGCAGCCAAACCAGCTCTGGGGCCAACGTCCTGACTTTC.